This record covers a single T cell receptor beta chain. These data come from a study of shared T cell receptors in the human thymus. TCRdb keeps only in-frame clones here, not all; method: immunoSEQ multiplex PCR. Here the sample spans about 380,000 clones, 95% being singletons. The ends lost 4 bases at V and 0 bases at J; junction bases unmatched: 8. The CDR3 totals 18 residues. CDR1 is SGHRS and CDR2 is YFSETQ in the germline V gene. This clonotype was sampled from a human donor. Sequenced material: thymocytes. This rearrangement joins TRBV5-1 to TRBJ2-6, with 9 bases lining up with TRBD2. The CDR3 region is CASSPLGLALSGANVLTF. The DNA of the CDR3 is TGCGCCAGCAGCCCCCTAGGACTAGCGCTCTCTGGGGCCAACGTCCTGACTTTC.